This T cell receptor beta chain was sequenced for a study of blood T cell repertoires in COVID-19. Study in general: Donors in the United States, Italy and Spain gave samples during acute or convalescent COVID-19. T cells, B-cell-depleted T cells, or PBMCs provided the cDNA or gDNA that served as material.

Seattle's cohort entered during active infection and was followed longitudinally. The CDR3 contains 14 residues. The V gene's germline CDR1 is SGHRS and CDR2 YFSETQ. V shed 4 bases, J shed 5 bases, and the junction held 3 bases outside the gene matches. Concerning this clone itself: Other nucleotide sequences from this sample produce the same CDR3.

Per the original methods: Amplification of reference gene primers provided the estimated nucleated cell counts. This table comes from immunoSEQ multiplex PCR, and its TCRdb copy is limited to in-frame clones, with some not included. The V and J calls and clone size are taken from that table; D and trimming were inferred from the DNA. The table records over 250,000 clones, roughly 92% of them present only once. This receptor was obtained from a woman in her 30s with COVID-19, enrolled during active disease. The sequenced material came from peripheral blood. V usage is TRBV5-1 and J usage is TRBJ1-4, with 9 bases aligning to TRBD1. CDR3: CASSLGQGNEKLFF. CDR3 DNA: TGCGCCAGCAGCCTGGGACAGGGCAATGAAAAACTGTTTTTT.